This TCR beta chain was obtained from a study of T cells after posttransplantation cyclophosphamide. General study findings and limits: Skin or GI-infiltrating T cells shared few TRB sequences with blood. Recipient CMV seropositivity and CMV reactivation strongly tracked TRB clonality. Later post-transplant blood repertoires were often dominated by donor CD8+ memory clones.

V lost 7 bases and J lost 0, with 12 bases in between. This CDR3 has 15 amino acids. Germline V gene data show CDR1 as MGHDK and CDR2 as SYGVNS. A marrow graft followed busulfan-fludarabine conditioning, with cyclophosphamide on days +3 and +4. This clone was observed many times. Its cognate antigen is unknown. Data came from immunoSEQ multiplex PCR; TCRdb stores just in-frame clones and leaves some out. Singletons are absent from the sample, which has a few thousand clones. The input for sequencing was PBMCs, taken 30 days after allogeneic stem cell transplant with posttransplant cyclophosphamide. The gene calls are TRBV25-1 and TRBJ2-2; D may be TRBD1 (5 bases). The receptor's source is a female patient between 55 and 75 years old who received an allogeneic stem cell transplant from an unrelated donor, was CMV-positive, and had acute GVHD only. The T cells may come from the graft donor. As DNA, the CDR3 is TGTGCCAGCACCGTGGACAACTCGAACACCGGGGAGCTGTTTTTT. Its translation: CASTVDNSNTGELFF.